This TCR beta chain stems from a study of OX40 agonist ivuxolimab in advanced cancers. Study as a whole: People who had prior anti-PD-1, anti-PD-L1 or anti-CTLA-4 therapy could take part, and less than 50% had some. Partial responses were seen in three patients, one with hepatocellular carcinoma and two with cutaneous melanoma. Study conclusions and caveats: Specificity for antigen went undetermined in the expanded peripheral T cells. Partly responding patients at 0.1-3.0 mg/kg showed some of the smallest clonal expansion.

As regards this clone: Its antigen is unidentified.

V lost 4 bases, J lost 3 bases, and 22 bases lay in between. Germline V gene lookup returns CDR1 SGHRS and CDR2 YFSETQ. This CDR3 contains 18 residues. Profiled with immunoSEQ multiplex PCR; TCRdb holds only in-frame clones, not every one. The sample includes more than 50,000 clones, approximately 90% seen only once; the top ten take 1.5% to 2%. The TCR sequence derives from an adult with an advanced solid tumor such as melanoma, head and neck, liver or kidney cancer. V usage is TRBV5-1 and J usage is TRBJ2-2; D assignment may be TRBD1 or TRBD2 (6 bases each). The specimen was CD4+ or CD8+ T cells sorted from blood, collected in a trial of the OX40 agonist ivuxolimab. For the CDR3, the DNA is TGCGCCAGCAGCATCGGGGGCCTAAGGGGCACGGACACCGGGGAGCTGTTTTTT. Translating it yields CASSIGGLRGTDTGELFF.